This T cell receptor (beta chain) emerged from a study of graft-versus-host responses after intestinal transplantation. Study background: Following induction with anti-thymocyte globulin, all recipients were given tacrolimus and steroids for three to four years. Study results and caveats: Graft-versus-host to host-versus-graft clonal ratios in allografts were high in patients with graft-donor T cell macrochimerism. Some GvH clones were seen earlier in gut or blood, suggesting intestinal origin.

The CDR3 is 16 residues long. Losses at the gene ends were 3 bases for V and 0 bases for J; bases not matched to a gene: 8. Germline lookup yields CDR1 SGDLS and CDR2 YYNGEE. Worth noting for this clone: What it binds is not known.

Assay used: immunoSEQ multiplex PCR; TCRdb lists only in-frame clones, some missing. The sample includes around 23,000 clones, roughly 93% of them seen just once. The sequenced sample was PBMCs, obtained 18 days after transplant. This TCR was sampled from a human patient who received an intestinal transplant, so some T cells may come from the graft donor. The chain employs TRBV9 and TRBJ1-2; 7 positions agree with TRBD1. CDR3 region: CASSGRGTAANYGYTF. The CDR3 DNA is TGTGCCAGCAGCGGAAGAGGGACAGCCGCTAACTATGGCTACACCTTC.